These 6 T cell receptor beta chains share one sample of origin, sequenced in a study of blood T cell repertoires in COVID-19. The data were produced by immunoSEQ multiplex PCR, yet TCRdb's version contains in-frame clones alone and is incomplete. Of around 130,000 clones detected, 85% to 90% appear once; the ten largest clones hold roughly 2.2%. Sequencing was carried out using peripheral blood. The receptor set was obtained from a man in his 70s with active COVID-19.

The V and J genes are TRBV7-6 and TRBJ2-1; 10 nucleotides match TRBD2. The CDR3 is made up of 15 amino acids. From germline, CDR1 is SGHVS and CDR2 FNYEAQ. With V trimmed by 3 bases and J by 5 bases, 4 bases remained unmatched. DNA for the CDR3: TGTGCCAGCAGCTTGACGGGACTAGCGAACAATGAGCAGTTCTTC. It codes for CASSLTGLANNEQFF.

The chain combines TRBV28 with TRBJ2-1; 7 nucleotides agree with TRBD2. The V gene end was trimmed by 5 bases and the J gene end by 9 bases; junction bases not matched to a gene: 7. The CDR3 runs 13 residues. Germline V gene lookup returns CDR1 MDHEN and CDR2 SYDVKM. This chain's CDR3 is CASSPGWGGEQFF. CDR3 nucleotide sequence: TGTGCCAGCAGTCCAGGGTGGGGGGGTGAGCAGTTCTTC.

The chain links TRBV14 to TRBJ2-7; 8 bases are shared with TRBD1. The junction had 7 bases not matched to a gene; V was cut back by 3 bases and J by 3 bases. The CDR3 contains 15 residues. Germline V gives CDR1 SGHDN, CDR2 FVKESK. This CDR3 reads CASSHGDRGHYEQYF. CDR3 in DNA: TGTGCCAGCAGCCATGGTGACAGGGGCCACTACGAGCAGTACTTC. Drawing the rest from reference TRBV14 and TRBJ2-7, the complete variable domain is EAGVTQFPSHSVIEKGQTVTLRCDPISGHDNLYWYRRVMGKEIKFLLHFVKESKQDESGMPNNRFLAERTGGTYSTLKVQPAELEDSGVYFCASSHGDRGHYEQYFGPGTRLTVT.

The chain links TRBV18 to TRBJ2-5, with D tentatively TRBD1 (6 bases). Trimming took 4 bases from V and 2 from J, leaving 8 bases between them. The CDR3 covers 13 residues. The V gene's germline CDR1 is KGHSH and CDR2 LQKENI. CDR3 sequence (DNA): TGTGCCAGCTCACGAGGGGGACAAGAGACCCAGTACTTC. It encodes CASSRGGQETQYF.

The CDR3 DNA follows: TGTGCCTGGAGTCTCCCAAGCGGCCAAAACATTCAGTACTTC. It encodes CAWSLPSGQNIQYF. The gene calls are TRBV30 and TRBJ2-4; weak D call: TRBD2 (5 bases). This CDR3 is 14 amino acids long. V gave up 2 bases and J gave up 5 bases, with 13 bases separating them. Germline V lookup: CDR1 GTSNPN, CDR2 SVGIG (reference sequence).

V gene TRBV28 combines with J gene TRBJ1-5; D is unresolved. V was cut by 7 bases and J by 2 bases, with 9 bases left in between. Germline values: CDR1 MDHEN, CDR2 SYDVKM. The CDR3 totals 13 residues. The chain's CDR3 is CASTDGGNQPQHF. For the CDR3, the DNA is TGTGCCAGCACCGACGGGGGCAATCAGCCCCAGCATTTT.